This entry features one T cell receptor (beta chain) sequence. The source of the sample is a study of blood T cell repertoires in COVID-19. At the level of the study: The cDNA or gDNA used as material had been derived from T cells, B-cell-depleted T cells, or PBMCs.

The participants were between roughly 18 and 100 years old and came from under 25 US areas. In assigning cohorts, the study relied on participant-reported clinical history. The CDR3 consists of 13 residues. The J segment lost 5 bases and the V segment lost 5 bases, leaving 5 bases of the junction unmatched. In germline, CDR1 is MNHEY, CDR2 SVGAGI. TCRdb's table, derived via immunoSEQ multiplex PCR, lists solely in-frame clones and lacks some. The table records around 280,000 clones, 90% of them present only once. Sequencing was performed on PBMCs or T cells enriched from blood (not recorded which). This clonotype originated in a young woman with acute COVID-19. The chain is built from TRBV6-5 and TRBJ1-1, with 7 positions matching TRBD1. The CDR3, as DNA: TGTGCCAGCAGTCCACAGGGGCGTACTGAAGCTTTCTTT. Its translation: CASSPQGRTEAFF.